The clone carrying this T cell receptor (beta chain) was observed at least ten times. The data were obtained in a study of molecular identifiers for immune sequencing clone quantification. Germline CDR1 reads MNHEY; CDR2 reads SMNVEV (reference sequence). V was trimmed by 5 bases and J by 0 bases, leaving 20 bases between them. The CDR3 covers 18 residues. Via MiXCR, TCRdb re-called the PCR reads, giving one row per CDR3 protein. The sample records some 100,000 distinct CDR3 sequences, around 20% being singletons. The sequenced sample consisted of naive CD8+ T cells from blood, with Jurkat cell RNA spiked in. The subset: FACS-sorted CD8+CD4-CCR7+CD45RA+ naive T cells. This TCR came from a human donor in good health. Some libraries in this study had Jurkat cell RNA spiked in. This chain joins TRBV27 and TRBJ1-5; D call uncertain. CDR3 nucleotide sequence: TGTGCCAGCAGTCTGACTCCCCCCGAACTAGCTAGCAATCAGCCCCAGCATTTT. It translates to CASSLTPPELASNQPQHF.